Presented here are 5 T cell receptor beta chains from one specimen sequenced in a study of cytomegalovirus exposure and HLA in healthy donors (TCRdb year 2017). Library generation was performed with the immunoSEQ multiplex PCR assay. TCRdb took this table from immuneACCESS and kept in-frame rearrangements with V and J called. Such tables lack part of the clones; where checked against another copy, unresolved V genes explain under half of the gap, and the rest is unexplained. A total of tens of thousands of clones appear in this sample, about 93% of them only once. Of the sample, about 3.5% is held by the ten largest clones. The sequenced sample was PBMCs. The receptors stem from a young man in good health and CMV-seronegative.

The J gene is TRBJ2-1, the V gene TRBV6-5; no clear D. Germline V gene data show CDR1 as MNHEY and CDR2 as SVGAGI. The CDR3 consists of 14 residues. V was trimmed by 4 bases and J by 5 bases, leaving 12 bases between them. CDR3 nucleotide sequence: TGTGCCAGCAGTTCCACCGACTCTGACAATGAGCAGTTCTTC. Protein sequence: CASSSTDSDNEQFF.

J is TRBJ2-4 and V is TRBV6-1; TRBD2 matches 9 bases. The trim removed 3 bases at V and 7 bases at J, leaving 13 bases unmatched. This CDR3 has 17 amino acids. Germline V lookup: CDR1 MNHNS, CDR2 SASEGT. The chain's CDR3 is CASSDPSSAGGLNIQYF. CDR3 nucleotides: TGTGCCAGCAGTGACCCCTCATCAGCGGGGGGCTTGAACATTCAGTACTTC.

The rearrangement joins TRBV5-8 to TRBJ1-5; tentative D call: TRBD1 (5 bases). V lost 0 bases and J 5 bases, leaving 12 bases between the germline ends. The germline CDR1 and CDR2 sequences are SGHTS and YDEGEE. The CDR3 runs 15 residues. The CDR3 protein is CASSLGMTVDQPQHF. CDR3 DNA sequence: TGTGCCAGCAGCTTGGGGATGACAGTAGATCAGCCCCAGCATTTT.

This chain links TRBV6-5 with TRBJ2-5, with D possibly TRBD1 on 6 matching bases. The V end lost 0 bases, the J end lost 1 base, and 9 bases lay between the germline ends. The CDR3 covers 15 residues. The V gene's germline CDR1 is MNHEY and CDR2 SVGAGI. The CDR3 region has the DNA TGTGCCAGCAGTTACTCCTGGGGGCCCCAAGAGACCCAGTACTTC. As protein: CASSYSWGPQETQYF.

V and J are TRBV5-4 and TRBJ2-5; tentative D call: TRBD1 (5 bases). This CDR3 spans 15 amino acids. Germline V lookup: CDR1 SGHNT, CDR2 YYREEE (reference sequence). V dropped 0 bases and J dropped 5 bases, with 14 bases sitting between them. CDR3 sequence: CASSLGQSQVETQYF. The DNA for the CDR3 is TGTGCCAGCAGCTTGGGGCAGTCACAGGTGGAGACCCAGTACTTC.